In this sample, the clone carrying this T cell receptor beta chain turned up many times. The antigen remains undetermined. The record originates from a study of neurological immune-mediated disorders. Findings and limits, study-wide: Multiple sclerosis patients had less TCR clonal expansion than even healthy controls, unlike HTLV-1-associated myelopathy. A possible signature was seen in one related-CDR3 cluster, into which phylogenetic grouping placed the repertoires of 18 of 34 multiple sclerosis patients. Neither clinical nor MRI features showed any association with the multiple sclerosis repertoire cluster, and the authors stated that larger cohorts are needed.

The V gene end was trimmed by 0 bases and the J gene end by 5 bases; junction bases not matched to a gene: 5. This CDR3 is 15 amino acids long. The germline CDR1 and CDR2 sequences are LNHNV and YYDKDF (reference sequence). 5'RACE with 10-nucleotide random UMIs produced the cDNA. TCRdb reprocessed the 5' RACE reads with MiXCR, giving one entry per CDR3 protein. Of 45,000 to 50,000 distinct CDR3 sequences in the sample, 4.5% are singletons; the top ten hold 5.5% to 6%. The sequence came from a woman in her sixties or seventies with multiple sclerosis. This chain links TRBV15 with TRBJ2-5, with 8 bases aligning to TRBD2. Material: PBMCs. CDR3 residues: CATSRDEPSGETQYF. CDR3 DNA sequence: TGTGCCACCAGCAGAGATGAGCCTAGCGGGGAGACCCAGTACTTC.